This TCR beta chain emerged from a study of a mutant IDH1 vaccine in newly diagnosed glioma. Study information: Weeks 1, 3, 5, 7, 11, 15, 19 and 23 were when patients received their eight vaccinations. Treated patients comprised about 60% males and about 40% females, mean age about 44 years. Patients were started on vaccination 4-6 weeks after radiotherapy alone, or with temozolomide cycles.

Unmatched junction bases numbered 4, after V lost 2 bases and J lost 1 base. Germline loops: CDR1 MNHNY, CDR2 SVGAGI (reference sequence). The CDR3 extends over 15 amino acids. About this clone: The antigen remains undetermined.

Regarding time point: week 23, last vaccination. All doses held 300 ug of mutant IDH1 20-mer peptide, with topical imiquimod. Clones were read by immunoSEQ multiplex PCR, and TCRdb kept only the in-frame ones, dropping some. The sample carries 20,000 to 25,000 clones, around 82% recorded once. The V gene is TRBV6-6, the J gene TRBJ1-2; 7 bases match TRBD1. Sequenced material: PBMCs, taken from a glioma patient whose treatment included an IDH1 peptide vaccine. The TCR originated in a young man with glioma. The CDR3 sequence: CASSYRTGDNYGYTF. The CDR3 bases are TGTGCCAGCAGTTACCGAACAGGGGATAACTATGGCTACACCTTC.